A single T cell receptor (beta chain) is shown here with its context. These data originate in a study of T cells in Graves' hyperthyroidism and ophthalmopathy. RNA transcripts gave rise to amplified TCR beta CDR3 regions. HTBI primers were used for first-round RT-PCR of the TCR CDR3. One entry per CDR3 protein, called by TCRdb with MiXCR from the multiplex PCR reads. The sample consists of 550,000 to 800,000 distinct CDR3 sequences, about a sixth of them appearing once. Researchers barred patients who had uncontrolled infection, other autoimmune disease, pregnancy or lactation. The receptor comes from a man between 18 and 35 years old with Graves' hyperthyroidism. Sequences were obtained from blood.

The CDR3 nucleotides read TGTGCCAGCAGCCAAGATGTTCGGGGTGGCTACACCTTC. Protein sequence: CASSQDVRGGYTF. The genes are TRBV3-1 and TRBJ1-2; the D is unclear. CDR3 length equals 13 residues. Germline V gives CDR1 LGHDT, CDR2 YNNKEL (reference sequence). V shed 0 bases and J shed 7 bases, with 9 bases lying between them.